Listed here are 28 T cell receptor beta chains from one sample, sequenced in a study of cytomegalovirus exposure and HLA in healthy donors. Use of 60 Vbeta and 13 Jbeta primers characterized the PCR. Data came from immunoSEQ multiplex PCR; TCRdb stores just in-frame clones and leaves some out. The table lists roughly 110,000 clones, around 74% of them singletons. Specimen: PBMCs. The receptor set was obtained from a woman between 40 and 50 years old in good health and CMV-seropositive.

V gene TRBV2 combines with J gene TRBJ2-3; 9 bases align to TRBD2. Germline V CDR1 and CDR2: SNHLY, FYNNEI. V shed 6 bases, J shed 5 bases, and the junction held 9 bases outside the gene matches. The CDR3 extends over 15 amino acids. CDR3 protein: CASSTGASGVDTQYF. The DNA of the CDR3 is TGTGCCAGCAGCACCGGGGCTAGCGGGGTAGATACGCAGTATTTT.

The rearrangement uses TRBV6-1 and TRBJ1-1, with 7 positions matching TRBD1. CDR1 and CDR2 from the germline V gene are MNHNS and SASEGT. The CDR3 consists of 12 residues. Trimming removed 6 bases from V and 7 bases from J; junction bases left unmatched: 5. As DNA, the CDR3 is TGTGCCAGCAGCCACCGACAGGGTGAAGCTTTCTTT. Its protein is CASSHRQGEAFF.

V is TRBV15 and J is TRBJ2-7; 9 nucleotides agree with TRBD2. Germline V gene data show CDR1 as LNHNV and CDR2 as YYDKDF (reference sequence). V lost 0 bases, J lost 3 bases, and 6 bases stayed unmatched. The CDR3 is 16 amino acids. The CDR3 nucleotides read TGTGCCACCAGCAGAGATCGAGCGGGGGGCATCTACGAGCAGTACTTC. The encoded protein is CATSRDRAGGIYEQYF.

The chain links TRBV6-5 to TRBJ1-6; 10 bases agree with TRBD1. The V gene end was trimmed by 0 bases and the J gene end by 8 bases; junction bases not matched to a gene: 4. The CDR3 has 16 amino acids. Germline-derived CDR1 and CDR2 are MNHEY and SVGAGI. CDR3 in DNA: TGTGCCAGCAGTTACTCGACAGGGGGCGCGGATTCACCCCTCCACTTT. This gives the protein CASSYSTGGADSPLHF.

V is TRBV2 and J is TRBJ1-2; D is uncertain. This CDR3 contains 14 residues. Trimming cost V 10 bases and J 4 bases, with 19 bases left between them. Germline CDR1 is SNHLY and CDR2 is FYNNEI. The CDR3 loop reads CATTPEVARYGYTF. CDR3 nucleotides: TGTGCCACCACCCCGGAGGTGGCTCGCTATGGCTACACCTTC.

The chain recombines TRBV30 with TRBJ2-7, with D hard to call. Looked up from germline, CDR1 is GTSNPN and CDR2 is SVGIG (reference sequence). The CDR3 spans 13 residues. V shed 0 bases and J shed 8 bases, with 14 bases lying between them. CDR3 region: CAWSVRVGFKQYF. The CDR3 DNA is TGTGCCTGGAGTGTACGGGTAGGTTTTAAGCAGTACTTC.

The DNA of the CDR3 is TGTGCCAGCAGCTTAGCGAATCGGGGGGCGCGTACCGGGGAGCTGTTTTTT. This encodes CASSLANRGARTGELFF. The rearrangement joins TRBV7-6 to TRBJ2-2; TRBD2 might be the D (7 bases). Trimming cost V 0 bases and J 5 bases, with 16 bases left between them. The CDR3 extends over 17 amino acids. Germline lookup yields CDR1 SGHVS and CDR2 FNYEAQ.

The chain employs TRBV7-2 and TRBJ1-1, with D possibly TRBD1 on 5 matching bases. Trimming took 5 bases from V and 1 from J, leaving 8 bases between them. Looked up from germline, CDR1 is SGHTA and CDR2 is FQGNSA. The CDR3 is 13 amino acids. DNA of the CDR3: TGTGCCAGCAGCCCCCAGGGGAACACTGAAGCTTTCTTT. As protein: CASSPQGNTEAFF.

This clone was picked up a small number of times. The chain uses TRBV6-6 and TRBJ1-2; D not resolved. The CDR3 is 14 amino acids. Trimming removed 2 bases from V and 0 bases from J, with 7 bases in between. Per germline, CDR1 MNHNY and CDR2 SVGAGI (reference sequence). CDR3 DNA sequence: TGTGCCAGCAGTTACGACGGAGCTAACTATGGCTACACCTTC. Translation: CASSYDGANYGYTF.

The chain is built from TRBV4-2 and TRBJ1-1; 9 nucleotides agree with TRBD1. The germline CDR1 and CDR2 sequences are LGHNA and YNFKEQ. This CDR3 has 17 amino acids. The ends lost 1 base at V and 4 bases at J; junction bases unmatched: 10. DNA of the CDR3: TGTGCCAGCAGCCAAGCCGTTGGGACAGGGACCATCACTGAAGCTTTCTTT. The encoded protein is CASSQAVGTGTITEAFF.

The chain combines TRBV5-1 with TRBJ2-5; a possible D gene is TRBD2 (6 bases). Between the trimmed V and J ends, which lost 4 bases and 2 bases, there was a span of 15 bases. Germline loops: CDR1 SGHRS, CDR2 YFSETQ. The CDR3 loop spans 15 amino acids. CDR3 DNA sequence: TGCGCCAGCAGCGCCGGAGGGCCGGGTCAAGAGACCCAGTACTTC. Residues: CASSAGGPGQETQYF.

This rearrangement joins TRBV6-1 to TRBJ2-1, with TRBD2 identical over 8 bases. V dropped 2 bases and J dropped 8; count of bases not matched to a gene: 8. Germline values: CDR1 MNHNS, CDR2 SASEGT. The CDR3 has 15 residues. In nucleotides, the CDR3 is TGTGCCAGCAGTGAAATCAGCGGGGGCCTCGATGAGCAGTTCTTC. It codes for CASSEISGGLDEQFF.

This chain uses TRBV5-1 with TRBJ2-5, with a weak D call TRBD2 (6 bases). The germline V and J ends were trimmed by 3 bases and 5 bases, with 20 bases remaining between them. Per germline, CDR1 SGHRS and CDR2 YFSETQ. CDR3 length: 16 residues. The DNA for the CDR3 is TGCGCCAGCAGCTACATCCCCGAGTCGGGGGTGGAGACCCAGTACTTC. Translated: CASSYIPESGVETQYF. Complete variable domain (other parts from reference TRBV5-1 and TRBJ2-5): KAGVTQTPRYLIKTRGQQVTLSCSPISGHRSVSWYQQTPGQGLQFLFEYFSETQRNKGNFPGRFSGRQFSNSRSEMNVSTLELGDSALYLCASSYIPESGVETQYFGPGTRLLVL.

In the case of this clone: Relative to the germline gene, one junction end is altered; a read error may explain this. The genes are TRBV19 and TRBJ1-1; 7 bases are shared with TRBD1. The CDR3 is 14 amino acids. Germline assignment: CDR1 LNHDA and CDR2 SQIVND (reference sequence). CDR3 in DNA: TGTGCCAGCAGTACAGGGGCGATGAACACTGAAGCTTTCTTT. Amino acid sequence: CASSTGAMNTEAFF.

In the case of this clone: The sample has other DNA sequences that encode this CDR3 too. The CDR3 nucleotides read TGTGCCAGCAGTTACGGCGGGGGCTCTTACAATGAGCAGTTCTTC. It yields the protein CASSYGGGSYNEQFF. The chain recombines TRBV6-6 with TRBJ2-1, with D perhaps matching TRBD2 (7 bases). The germline CDR1 and CDR2 sequences are MNHNY and SVGAGI (reference sequence). V was pared by 2 bases and J by 4 bases, with 12 bases between. The CDR3 has 15 amino acids.

CDR3 in amino acids: CASSFLDRGANYGYTF. The DNA of the CDR3 is TGTGCCAGCAGTTTTTTGGACAGGGGGGCAAACTATGGCTACACCTTC. The rearrangement links TRBV27 to TRBJ1-2; 10 bases match TRBD1. The CDR3 has 16 residues. CDR1 and CDR2 from the germline V gene are MNHEY and SMNVEV (reference sequence). V gave up 3 bases and J gave up 2 bases; unmatched junction bases: 6.

CDR3 sequence (DNA): TGTGCCAGCAGCTCACAAGTAAGCAATCAGCCCCAGCATTTT. This gives the protein CASSSQVSNQPQHF. The chain employs TRBV7-2 and TRBJ1-5; the D is unclear. The CDR3 is made up of 14 amino acids. Germline V gene lookup returns CDR1 SGHTA and CDR2 FQGNSA. Trimming stripped 4 bases from V and 1 base from J, with 8 bases between. The full variable domain, in which reference TRBV7-2 and TRBJ1-5 provide the parts outside the CDR3, is GAGVSQSPSNKVTEKGKDVELRCDPISGHTALYWYRQSLGQGLEFLIYFQGNSAPDKSGLPSDRFSAERTGGSVSTLTIQRTQQEDSAVYLCASSSQVSNQPQHFGDGTRLSIL.

The chain recombines TRBV6-5 with TRBJ1-2; tentative D call: TRBD1 (6 bases). V lost 0 bases and J 4 bases, leaving 12 bases between the germline ends. Per the germline V gene, CDR1 is MNHEY and CDR2 is SVGAGI. The CDR3 length is 15 residues. The CDR3 DNA reads as TGTGCCAGCAGTTACTCTAAGGGAGGGGGCTATGGCTACACCTTC. Translating gives CASSYSKGGGYGYTF.

This chain connects TRBV6-1 to TRBJ1-5; perhaps TRBD1 as D (5 bases). The CDR3 runs to 15 residues. In germline, CDR1 is MNHNS, CDR2 SASEGT. Trimming cost V 2 bases and J 3 bases, with 11 bases left between them. CDR3 DNA: TGTGCCAGCAGTGAACGTTTAGGGGCCAATCAGCCCCAGCATTTT. Its protein is CASSERLGANQPQHF.

V and J are TRBV5-1 and TRBJ1-4, with TRBD1 matching over 10 bases. CDR1 is SGHRS and CDR2 is YFSETQ in the germline V gene. CDR3 length: 16 residues. With V trimmed by 4 bases and J by 1 base, 4 bases remained unmatched. The CDR3 DNA reads as TGCGCCAGCAGCAACGGACAGGGGGGAACTAATGAAAAACTGTTTTTT. Its translation: CASSNGQGGTNEKLFF.

The rearrangement links TRBV5-6 to TRBJ2-7, with 7 bases fitting TRBD2. V lost 3 bases and J lost 6; bases outside the gene matches: 9. Germline V gives CDR1 SGHDT, CDR2 YYEEEE. The length of the CDR3 is 14 residues. CDR3 nucleotides: TGTGCCAGCAGCTCCGGAACTAGCGAGGGCGAGCAGTACTTC. Translation gives CASSSGTSEGEQYF.

The DNA of the CDR3 is TGTGCCAGCAGGGAACCCGGGACAGGGGGCTCACCCCTCCACTTT. Its protein product is CASREPGTGGSPLHF. The chain carries TRBV2 and TRBJ1-6, with 12 positions matching TRBD1. The trim removed 6 bases at V and 10 bases at J, leaving 7 bases unmatched. The germline CDR1 and CDR2 sequences are SNHLY and FYNNEI. This CDR3 region has 15 residues.

This clone has ten or more counts. V gene TRBV11-2 combines with J gene TRBJ2-4, with 9 bases that match TRBD1. The CDR3 spans 18 residues. Germline V gene lookup returns CDR1 SGHAT and CDR2 FQNNGV. Trimming cost V 1 base and J 3 bases; bases outside gene matches: 10. This CDR3 is CASSLGTGVPWGKNIQYF. The CDR3 DNA is TGTGCCAGCAGCTTAGGGACAGGGGTGCCATGGGGCAAAAACATTCAGTACTTC.

V gene TRBV7-9 combines with J gene TRBJ2-3; D perhaps matches TRBD2 (6 bases). The CDR3 runs to 13 residues. Germline V gene data show CDR1 as SEHNR and CDR2 as FQNEAQ (reference sequence). The ends were cut back, 5 bases at V and 2 bases at J, with 8 bases in the middle. The CDR3 protein is CASSLGLTDTQYF. The CDR3 nucleotides read TGTGCCAGCAGCCTGGGACTCACAGATACGCAGTATTTT.

The J gene is TRBJ2-2, the V gene TRBV19; tentative D call: TRBD2 (5 bases). Trimming removed 2 bases at V and 3 bases at J, with 13 bases between. This CDR3 spans 16 amino acids. CDR1 is LNHDA, CDR2 SQIVND, per germline (reference sequence). The CDR3 bases are TGTGCCAGTAGTATACGGAGCCTAGCTGACACCGGGGAGCTGTTTTTT. Its translation is CASSIRSLADTGELFF. Together with reference TRBV19 and TRBJ2-2, the CDR3 gives the full variable domain: DGGITQSPKYLFRKEGQNVTLSCEQNLNHDAMYWYRQDPGQGLRLIYYSQIVNDFQKGDIAEGYSVSREKKESFPLTVTSAQKNPTAFYLCASSIRSLADTGELFFGEGSRLTVL.

V gene TRBV5-1 combines with J gene TRBJ2-7; TRBD1 agrees at 7 bases. Germline CDR1 is SGHRS and CDR2 is YFSETQ. The CDR3 length is 12 residues. J was trimmed by 3 bases and V by 4 bases; bases with no gene match: 1. The CDR3 DNA sequence: TGCGCCAGCAGCGGACAGGTCTACGAGCAGTACTTC. The encoded protein is CASSGQVYEQYF.

Comment on this clone: This likely comes from a read error, as the CDR3 has no conserved phenylalanine or tryptophan at its end. The chain uses TRBV25-1 and TRBJ1-1; D is perhaps TRBD1 (5 bases). This CDR3 comprises 14 residues. V lost 8 bases to trimming and J lost 0 bases, with 13 bases between them. The germline V gene has CDR1 MGHDK and CDR2 SYGVNS. CDR3 DNA sequence: TGTGCCAGCCAAGACAGAACCTTGAACACTGAAGCTTTCCTT. Translation: CASQDRTLNTEAFL.

The chain carries TRBV2 and TRBJ1-5; D unresolved. Germline V gives CDR1 SNHLY, CDR2 FYNNEI. The V gene lost 6 bases and the J gene lost 4 bases, with 10 bases spanning the gap. The CDR3 contains 13 residues. The CDR3 DNA reads TGTGCCAGCAGGCTCGATACTAATCAGCCCCAGCATTTT. Translation gives CASRLDTNQPQHF. Based on the CDR3 plus reference TRBV2 and TRBJ1-5, the full variable domain is EPEVTQTPSHQVTQMGQEVILRCVPISNHLYFYWYRQILGQKVEFLVSFYNNEISEKSEIFDDQFSVERPDGSNFTLKIRSTKLEDSAMYFCASRLDTNQPQHFGDGTRLSIL.